Sequencing of this T cell receptor (beta chain) was carried out in a study of blood T cell repertoires in COVID-19. There are a few counts of this clone. Clones were read by immunoSEQ multiplex PCR, and TCRdb kept only the in-frame ones, dropping some. The sample yields 130,000 to 150,000 clones, about 80% seen once. Trimming stripped 4 bases from V and 5 bases from J, with 11 bases between. Germline V gene lookup returns CDR1 MNHEY and CDR2 SVGEGT. CDR3 length: 13 amino acids. The chain couples TRBV6-2 or TRBV6-3 to TRBJ2-5, with D maybe TRBD2 (5 bases). The specimen was PBMCs or T cells enriched from blood (not recorded which). This receptor was taken from a man aged 50-60 years who had recovered from COVID-19. The CDR3 reads CASSSGKGETQYF. For the CDR3, the DNA is TGTGCCAGCAGTTCCGGGAAAGGGGAGACCCAGTACTTC.